What follows are 32 T cell receptor beta chains derived from one specimen sequenced in a study of shared clonotypes between healthy human individuals. TCRdb's copy holds only in-frame clones and misses some; the assay was immunoSEQ multiplex PCR. Of some 660,000 clones in the sample, approximately 73% were seen once. The sequenced sample was memory CD4+ T cells sorted from blood. Stated subset: CD45RA-negative fraction. The receptors derive from a woman younger than 45 in good health.

The count of this clone is one. The chain links TRBV15 to TRBJ2-1, with D possibly matching TRBD1 (5 bases). Per germline, CDR1 LNHNV and CDR2 YYDKDF (reference sequence). CDR3 length equals 16 residues. V dropped 3 bases and J dropped 6 bases, with 18 bases sitting between them. The CDR3 loop is CATSSSDKIRGNEQFF. DNA of the CDR3: TGTGCCACCAGCAGCTCTGACAAAATTAGGGGCAATGAGCAGTTCTTC. Full variable domain (outside the CDR3, taken from reference TRBV15 and TRBJ2-1): DAMVIQNPRYQVTQFGKPVTLSCSQTLNHNVMYWYQQKSSQAPKLLFHYYDKDFNNEADTPDNFQSRRPNTSFCFLDIRSPGLGDTAMYLCATSSSDKIRGNEQFFGPGTRLTVL.

This sequence joins TRBV5-6 and TRBJ2-7; 12 bases map to TRBD2. The germline V gene encodes CDR1 SGHDT and CDR2 YYEEEE. This CDR3 comprises 15 residues. J gave up 2 bases and V 2 bases, and 2 bases lay outside the gene matches. DNA for the CDR3: TGTGCCAGCAGCTTCAGGACTAGCGGGACCTACGAGCAGTACTTC. Amino acids: CASSFRTSGTYEQYF.

This sequence joins TRBV6-5 and TRBJ2-3; D may be TRBD1 (5 bases). V was cut by 5 bases and J by 0 bases, with 9 bases left in between. The CDR3 covers 14 residues. Per the germline V gene, CDR1 is MNHEY and CDR2 is SVGAGI. CDR3 sequence reads: CASSPRTSTDTQYF. The CDR3 nucleotides are TGTGCCAGCAGTCCCCGGACAAGCACAGATACGCAGTATTTT.

This clone was counted at least ten times. The chain recombines TRBV2 with TRBJ2-1; tentatively, D is TRBD1 (6 bases). Trimming shortened V by 6 bases and J by 0 bases, and 9 bases separated the two germline ends. Germline V gives CDR1 SNHLY, CDR2 FYNNEI. The CDR3 is made up of 14 amino acids. As DNA, the CDR3 is TGTGCCAGCAGCCGGACAGCCTCCTACAATGAGCAGTTCTTC. It specifies CASSRTASYNEQFF.

This clone is a singleton in its sample. The same CDR3 can be traced to other DNA sequences in this sample. J is TRBJ2-5 and V is TRBV6-5; D is uncertain. The CDR3 contains 14 residues. The V end was cut by 0 bases, the J end by 2 bases, with 7 bases between. Germline CDR1 is MNHEY and CDR2 is SVGAGI. CDR3 sequence (DNA): TGTGCCAGCAGTTACTCCGGCTTACAAGAGACCCAGTACTTC. It yields the protein CASSYSGLQETQYF.

The chain combines TRBV2 with TRBJ2-7, with D possibly TRBD1 on 6 matching bases. With 2 bases removed from V and 5 bases from J, the gap between germline ends came to 10 bases. The CDR3 runs to 13 residues. The germline CDR1 and CDR2 sequences are SNHLY and FYNNEI. CDR3 amino acids: CASSENRDHEQYF. CDR3 nucleotides: TGTGCCAGCAGTGAAAACAGGGACCACGAGCAGTACTTC.

The chain joins TRBV10-3 to TRBJ2-7; D perhaps matches TRBD1 (5 bases). Germline-derived CDR1 and CDR2 are ENHRY and SYGVKD. With 8 bases removed from V and 4 bases from J, the gap between germline ends came to 12 bases. The length of the CDR3 is 12 residues. CDR3 in amino acids: CAIARGNYEQYF. CDR3 DNA sequence: TGTGCCATCGCAAGGGGAAATTACGAGCAGTACTTC.

The chain carries TRBV4-1 and TRBJ1-3; D unresolved. Trimming left V 1 base short and J 7 bases short, with 20 bases between. The germline gives CDR1 MGHRA, CDR2 YSYEKL. This CDR3 has 17 amino acids. CDR3 in amino acids: CASSQVDLGFIGNTIYF. CDR3 nucleotide sequence: TGCGCCAGCAGCCAAGTCGATTTAGGTTTTATAGGGAACACCATATATTTT.

The chain is built from TRBV6-5 and TRBJ2-2, with 8 positions matching TRBD1. This CDR3 has 14 amino acids. J was trimmed by 2 bases and V by 10 bases; bases with no gene match: 6. Germline V gene data show CDR1 as MNHEY and CDR2 as SVGAGI. The chain's CDR3 is CATKDRVNTGELFF. The CDR3 coding sequence is TGTGCCACCAAGGACAGGGTCAACACCGGGGAGCTGTTTTTT.

This clone was picked up one time. This chain uses TRBV7-2 with TRBJ1-2; 7 nucleotides match TRBD1. The germline CDR1 and CDR2 sequences are SGHTA and FQGNSA. V trimming: 1 base; J trimming: 6 bases; junction bases outside the gene matches: 5. This CDR3 is built from 14 residues. Written as DNA, the CDR3 is TGTGCCAGCAGCTTAGAACCGACAGGGAATGGCTACACCTTC. This gives the protein CASSLEPTGNGYTF.

The V and J genes are TRBV30 and TRBJ1-1; no reliable D call. The CDR3 extends over 13 amino acids. Trimming took off 0 bases at V and 6 bases at J, with 11 bases between the two ends. Germline V lookup: CDR1 GTSNPN, CDR2 SVGIG (reference sequence). For the CDR3, the DNA is TGTGCCTGGAGTGTAGAGAGCGGAGCTGAAGCTTTCTTT. It specifies CAWSVESGAEAFF. The full variable domain, rest sourced from reference TRBV30 and TRBJ1-1, is SQTIHQWPATLVQPVGSPLSLECTVEGTSNPNLYWYRQAAGRGLQLLFYSVGIGQISSEVPQNLSASRPQDRQFILSSKKLLLSDSGFYLCAWSVESGAEAFFGQGTRLTVV.

This clone was counted a few times. This chain links TRBV28 with TRBJ2-7; D is uncertain. Germline loops: CDR1 MDHEN, CDR2 SYDVKM. The CDR3 is 14 amino acids. Trimming pared 2 bases from V and 3 bases from J, leaving 11 bases between. The chain's CDR3 is CASSLPGPNYEQYF. CDR3 in DNA: TGTGCCAGCAGTTTACCCGGACCCAACTACGAGCAGTACTTC.

The chain has TRBV9 and TRBJ2-2, with 8 bases aligning to TRBD2. CDR1 and CDR2 from the germline V gene are SGDLS and YYNGEE. This CDR3 contains 17 residues. Trimming removed 3 bases from V and 1 base from J; junction bases left unmatched: 8. The CDR3 reads CASSATGLAKNTGELFF. The DNA for the CDR3 is TGTGCCAGCAGCGCGACCGGACTAGCCAAGAACACCGGGGAGCTGTTTTTT.

This clone appeared once. The rearrangement links TRBV20-1 to TRBJ2-3; D gene uncertain. This CDR3 comprises 11 residues. Germline values: CDR1 DFQATT, CDR2 SNEGSKA (reference sequence). With 6 bases removed from V and 5 bases from J, the gap between germline ends came to 9 bases. Written as DNA, the CDR3 is TGCAGTGCGTATAAGGAAGATACGCAGTATTTT. It translates to CSAYKEDTQYF.

V and J are TRBV5-1 and TRBJ1-1, with unresolved D. The CDR3 runs to 13 residues. CDR1 SGHRS and CDR2 YFSETQ come from the germline V gene. V was shortened by 5 bases and J by 0 bases, with 8 bases between the two germline ends. The CDR3: CASRMRMNTEAFF. In nucleotides, the CDR3 is TGCGCCAGCAGAATGCGGATGAACACTGAAGCTTTCTTT.

V is TRBV18 and J is TRBJ1-5; D gene ambiguous. The CDR3 runs to 15 residues. Germline V gene lookup returns CDR1 KGHSH and CDR2 LQKENI. Trimming left V 3 bases short and J 3 bases short, with 12 bases between. CDR3 loop: CASSPLNNPNQPQHF. CDR3 nucleotide sequence: TGTGCCAGCTCACCGCTGAATAACCCCAATCAGCCCCAGCATTTT.

The chain's CDR3 is CASSQVLPGDTQYF. In DNA, the CDR3 is TGTGCCAGCAGCCAAGTCCTTCCCGGCGATACGCAGTATTTT. The chain combines TRBV4-2 with TRBJ2-3; no clear D. CDR1 is LGHNA and CDR2 is YNFKEQ in the germline V gene. The V and J ends lost 1 base and 6 bases respectively, with 11 bases between them. The CDR3 runs to 14 residues.

The chain has TRBV25-1 and TRBJ1-5, with D maybe TRBD1 (6 bases). Germline V gene sequence: CDR1 MGHDK, CDR2 SYGVNS. The CDR3 is made up of 13 amino acids. The ends were cut back, 10 bases at V and 3 bases at J, with 13 bases in the middle. The CDR3 DNA reads as TGTGCCACTCAACAGGGAAACAATCAGCCCCAGCATTTT. Translating gives CATQQGNNQPQHF.

As DNA, the CDR3 is TGTGCCAGCTCACCACCCCATTTAAAAGACTCTGGAAACACCATATATTTT. It specifies CASSPPHLKDSGNTIYF. The genes are TRBV18 and TRBJ1-3, with D unclear. CDR1 and CDR2 from the germline V gene are KGHSH and LQKENI. V lost 0 bases, J lost 0 bases, and 12 bases lay in between. The CDR3 totals 17 residues.

The chain has TRBV30 and TRBJ2-2; 7 nucleotides line up with TRBD2. CDR1 GTSNPN and CDR2 SVGIG come from the germline V gene (reference sequence). V dropped 2 bases and J dropped 7; count of bases not matched to a gene: 13. This CDR3 spans 16 amino acids. The CDR3 nucleotides are TGTGCCTGGAGTCCCTCTGGCGGGAGTGGGGTCGGGGAGCTGTTTTTT. Translation: CAWSPSGGSGVGELFF.

This chain uses TRBV7-9 with TRBJ2-5; a weak D match, TRBD2 (5 bases). Trimming took off 5 bases at V and 2 bases at J, with 15 bases between the two ends. CDR1 is SEHNR and CDR2 is FQNEAQ in the germline V gene (reference sequence). The CDR3 is 15 residues long. CDR3 sequence reads: CASSPKGSSQETQYF. In DNA, the CDR3 is TGTGCCAGCAGCCCAAAAGGGAGCAGTCAAGAGACCCAGTACTTC.

The rearrangement joins TRBV27 to TRBJ2-1, with D hard to call. V was trimmed by 5 bases and J by 5 bases, leaving 13 bases between them. The CDR3 covers 14 residues. Germline CDR1 and CDR2: MNHEY and SMNVEV (reference sequence). CDR3 amino acids: CASSTLGPNNEQFF. The CDR3 DNA reads TGTGCCAGCAGTACCCTTGGACCCAACAATGAGCAGTTCTTC.

On this clone itself: Other DNA sequences in the same sample also yield this CDR3. The gene calls are TRBV9 and TRBJ1-3; the D is unclear. CDR1 is SGDLS, CDR2 YYNGEE, per germline. The CDR3 totals 13 residues. V gave up 0 bases and J gave up 3 bases, with 4 bases separating them. The CDR3 is CASSVDGGNTIYF. The CDR3 DNA reads TGTGCCAGCAGCGTAGACGGTGGAAACACCATATATTTT.

The J gene is TRBJ2-2, the V gene TRBV15; D possibly corresponds to TRBD1 (5 bases). V shed 4 bases and J shed 5 bases, with 8 bases lying between them. The CDR3 is 13 amino acids. The V gene's germline CDR1 is LNHNV and CDR2 YYDKDF (reference sequence). For the CDR3, the DNA is TGTGCCACCAGCAAAAAGGGGACCGGGGAGCTGTTTTTT. Its protein product is CATSKKGTGELFF.

J is TRBJ1-2 and V is TRBV28; weak D call: TRBD1 (5 bases). CDR1 and CDR2 (germline): MDHEN, SYDVKM. Trimming took 6 bases from V and 3 from J, leaving 17 bases between them. CDR3 length: 15 residues. The CDR3 DNA reads TGTGCCAGCAGCCGAGAATTACAGGTTCACTATGGCTACACCTTC. Translated: CASSRELQVHYGYTF.

This chain connects TRBV19 to TRBJ2-5; D possibly matches TRBD1 or TRBD2 (6 bases each). V was clipped by 3 bases and J by 1 base, with 15 bases between them. Germline V CDR1 and CDR2: LNHDA, SQIVND (reference sequence). The CDR3 runs 16 residues. The CDR3 region is CASSIWGAASQETQYF. In DNA, the CDR3 is TGTGCCAGTAGTATCTGGGGGGCGGCCAGCCAAGAGACCCAGTACTTC.

V gene TRBV15 combines with J gene TRBJ2-7, with a possible D match to TRBD1 (5 bases). Germline loops: CDR1 LNHNV, CDR2 YYDKDF (reference sequence). Trimming removed 3 bases from V and 1 base from J, with 10 bases in between. This CDR3 has 14 amino acids. DNA for the CDR3: TGTGCCACCAGCAGTCGACAGAAGTCCTACGAGCAGTACTTC. Protein: CATSSRQKSYEQYF.

This chain joins TRBV7-2 and TRBJ2-3; D is ambiguous. Germline V CDR1 and CDR2: SGHTA, FQGNSA. V shed 5 bases and J shed 10 bases, with 16 bases lying between them. The CDR3 runs to 13 residues. The CDR3 DNA reads TGTGCCAGCAGCACCGGAGAGGAGCGCCCGCAGTATTTT. Its protein product is CASSTGEERPQYF.

V usage is TRBV14 and J usage is TRBJ2-2, with 10 positions matching TRBD2. The germline gives CDR1 SGHDN, CDR2 FVKESK. V lost 6 bases to trimming and J lost 4 bases; unmatched junction nucleotides: 5. CDR3 length: 15 residues. The CDR3 loop reads CASRRSGRATGELFF. DNA for the CDR3: TGTGCCAGCAGGCGAAGCGGGAGGGCCACCGGGGAGCTGTTTTTT.

The V call is TRBV10-3, the J call TRBJ2-1; maybe TRBD1 (6 bases). Between the trimmed V and J ends, which lost 2 bases and 0 bases, there was a span of 14 bases. Germline V gives CDR1 ENHRY, CDR2 SYGVKD. CDR3 length: 17 residues. The CDR3 protein is CAISEPTGTSSYNEQFF. The CDR3 region has the DNA TGTGCCATCAGTGAGCCTACAGGGACGAGCTCCTACAATGAGCAGTTCTTC.

This clone came up a few times. V is TRBV4-1 and J is TRBJ2-5; 7 bases are a match to TRBD2. The germline V gene has CDR1 MGHRA and CDR2 YSYEKL. The CDR3 consists of 13 residues. The junction had 9 bases not matched to a gene; V was cut back by 9 bases and J by 5 bases. This CDR3 reads CAREGRGLETQYF. The CDR3 nucleotides read TGCGCCAGAGAAGGGAGGGGCCTGGAGACCCAGTACTTC.

The J gene is TRBJ1-3, the V gene TRBV15; D gene unclear. The CDR3 is 16 residues long. The germline CDR1 and CDR2 sequences are LNHNV and YYDKDF (reference sequence). Trimming left V 0 bases short and J 1 base short, with 10 bases between. Here the CDR3 DNA reads TGTGCCACCAGCAGAGATCGAGGGTTATCTGGAAACACCATATATTTT. It encodes CATSRDRGLSGNTIYF. The variable domain in full, completed from reference TRBV15 and TRBJ1-3, reads DAMVIQNPRYQVTQFGKPVTLSCSQTLNHNVMYWYQQKSSQAPKLLFHYYDKDFNNEADTPDNFQSRRPNTSFCFLDIRSPGLGDTAMYLCATSRDRGLSGNTIYFGEGSWLTVV.